Listed below are T cell receptor beta chains from one sample, sequenced in a study of cytomegalovirus exposure and HLA in healthy donors. Produced via immunoSEQ multiplex PCR; TCRdb's table is partial and in-frame only. Of 150,000 to 200,000 clones in the sample, roughly 77% were seen once. The source material was PBMCs. Every receptor here comes from a man aged 18 to 29 in good health and CMV-seropositive. Each CDR3 is given with its conserved first and last residue. The order of the fields is J gene, V gene, clone size, D gene, CDR3 DNA, CDR3 protein. D genes are given only for firm matches. Clone size is given for some rows only: seen once, a few or many times, or a class if the clone is expanded.

>TRBJ1-5|TRBV19|once|-
TGTGCCGGAGGGGCTGGGTCCGCTCAGCCCCAGCATTTT
CAGGAGSAQPQHF
>TRBJ1-5|TRBV7-9|-|-
TGTGCCAGCAGCTTAGTGAGTACGGGTCTCAATCAGCCCCAGCATTTT
CASSLVSTGLNQPQHF
>TRBJ1-4|TRBV15|-|-
TGTGCCACCAGCAGAGATCTCGAAAAACTGTTTTTT
CATSRDLEKLFF
>TRBJ1-2|TRBV10-3|-|TRBD1
TGTGCCATCAGTGACAGGGGGCAAAGAGGCTACACCTTC
CAISDRGQRGYTF
>TRBJ1-1|TRBV6-5|-|TRBD1
TGTGCCAGCAGTTTCGGACAGGGAAGCACTGAAGCTTTCTTT
CASSFGQGSTEAFF
>TRBJ1-2|TRBV11-3|once|TRBD1
TGTGCCAGCAGCTTAGTTCAGGGGGAACGCTACACCTTC
CASSLVQGERYTF
>TRBJ1-1|TRBV19|-|TRBD1
TGTGCCAGTAGTCCCCGACAGGGCGGTAACGCTGAAGCTTTCTTT
CASSPRQGGNAEAFF
>TRBJ1-1|TRBV28|-|-
TGTGCCAGCAGACCAGGAGGTTCTAACACTGAAGCTTTCTTT
CASRPGGSNTEAFF
>TRBJ1-1|TRBV13|-|-
TGTGCCAGCAAGTGGGGCGGGGACACTGAAGCTTTCTTT
CASKWGGDTEAFF
>TRBJ1-5|TRBV29-1|-|-
TGCAGCGTTGAGGCAGGGCTGGGCCAGCCCCAGCATTTT
CSVEAGLGQPQHF
>TRBJ2-5|TRBV25-1|-|TRBD2
TGTGCCAGCAGTGAAGTGGCTAGCGGGGGGGGAGAGACCCAGTACTTC
CASSEVASGGGETQYF
>TRBJ1-2|TRBV6-5|-|-
TGTGCCAGCAGTTACTCTACGGGTAACTATGGCTACACCTTC
CASSYSTGNYGYTF
>TRBJ1-6|TRBV25-1|-|-
TGTGCCAGCAGTGAATCTGGACGGGGGGCCTATAATTCACCCCTCCACTTT
CASSESGRGAYNSPLHF
>TRBJ1-2|TRBV7-3|-|-
TGTGCCAGCAGGTCCCACAGACGCAGTGGCTACACCTTC
CASRSHRRSGYTF
>TRBJ1-1|TRBV2|-|-
TGTGCCAGCACTCCGGGGGTGTGGGGTGGGAACACTGAAGCTTTCTTT
CASTPGVWGGNTEAFF
>TRBJ1-1|TRBV5-4|-|TRBD1
TGTGCCAGCAGCTCCAGGACAGGGGCCGGGACTGAAGCTTTCTTT
CASSSRTGAGTEAFF
>TRBJ1-6|TRBV28|-|TRBD1
TGTGCCAGCAGTCGAATCCGGGACAGGGGGCCACCCCTCCACTTT
CASSRIRDRGPPLHF
>TRBJ1-5|TRBV28|-|TRBD1
TGTGCCAGCAGATGGGGACAGGGGAGCAATCAGCCCCAGCATTTT
CASRWGQGSNQPQHF
>TRBJ2-2|TRBV7-2|-|TRBD2
TGTGCCAGCAGCTTGACTAGCGCAACCGGGGAGCTGTTTTTT
CASSLTSATGELFF
>TRBJ1-6|TRBV27|-|-
TGTGCCAGCAGTTTCCCCGGGTATCCCCTCCACTTT
CASSFPGYPLHF
>TRBJ1-2|TRBV7-9|-|-
TGTGCCAGCAGTCTACTGAGTACTAACTATGGCTACACCTTC
CASSLLSTNYGYTF
>TRBJ2-5|TRBV7-2|-|TRBD2
TGTGCCAGCAGTTCCCCCCGGCGGCTAGCGGGGGGTCGACAAGAGACCCAGTACTTC
CASSSPRRLAGGRQETQYF
>TRBJ1-2|TRBV28|-|TRBD1
TGTGCCAGCAGGAGAACGCAGGGGGCCTATGGCTACACCTTC
CASRRTQGAYGYTF
>TRBJ2-3|TRBV2|-|-
TGTGCCAGCAGTGAAGCTCAGGGCCAGGGGCCCACAGATACGCAGTATTTT
CASSEAQGQGPTDTQYF
>TRBJ2-3|TRBV9|few|-
TGTGCCAGCTCCCCGTTGCAGGCCCTACACACAGATACGCAGTATTTT
CASSPLQALHTDTQYF
>TRBJ2-1|TRBV18|-|TRBD2
TGTGCCAGCTCACCGCTCGGAGGGACTAGCGGAAATGAGCAGTTCTTC
CASSPLGGTSGNEQFF
>TRBJ2-5|TRBV5-4|-|TRBD1
TGTGCCAGCAGTCAAAACAGGGGCCTTTTCCAAGAGACCCAGTACTTC
CASSQNRGLFQETQYF
>TRBJ1-6|TRBV30|-|-
TGTGCCTGGAGTGAGGGGGTATGGGGCTCACCCCTCCACTTT
CAWSEGVWGSPLHF
>TRBJ1-2|TRBV7-9|few|-
TGTGCCAGCAGCGGACCTTCAATACGGGGGGGGGAGGGCTACACCTTC
CASSGPSIRGGEGYTF
>TRBJ2-3|TRBV29-1|-|-
TGCAGCGTTGAAGGCGGCGGAGGTAGCACAGATACGCAGTATTTT
CSVEGGGGSTDTQYF
>TRBJ1-1|TRBV28|-|TRBD1
TGTGCCAGCAGCCCGGACAGGGGGACGAACACTGAAGCTTTCTTT
CASSPDRGTNTEAFF
>TRBJ2-3|TRBV5-1|-|-
TGCGCCAGCAGCTTGGCGGTTAGCGGCCCTGCAGATACGCAGTATTTT
CASSLAVSGPADTQYF
>TRBJ1-1|TRBV11-1|-|TRBD1
TGTGCCAGCAGCCGGGGGACAGGCCTCATGAACACTGAAGCTTTCTTT
CASSRGTGLMNTEAFF
>TRBJ2-5|TRBV7-6|-|TRBD2
TGTGCCAGCAGCTTCGGGGAGCTAGCGGGTGGTGAGACCCAGTACTTC
CASSFGELAGGETQYF
>TRBJ1-5|TRBV7-9|-|-
TGTGCCAGCAGCTTAGCGGGGGCAGGTAGCAATCAGCCCCAGCATTTT
CASSLAGAGSNQPQHF
>TRBJ1-1|TRBV6-1|few|-
TGTGCCAGCAGTGCTGACCGGGACAAAAACACTGAAGCTTTCTTT
CASSADRDKNTEAFF
>TRBJ1-1|TRBV21-1|-|-
TGTGCCAGCAGCAAAGGGGCCCCGAACACTGAAGCTTTCTTT
CASSKGAPNTEAFF
>TRBJ2-1|TRBV4-2|-|-
TGTGCCAGCAGCCAAAACCCAACGAGCTCCTACAATGAGCAGTTCTTC
CASSQNPTSSYNEQFF
>TRBJ2-1|TRBV14|-|TRBD2
TGTGCCAGCAGCCCCCTAGCGGGAGTGATTAATGAGCAGTTCTTC
CASSPLAGVINEQFF
>TRBJ2-3|TRBV2|-|TRBD1
TGTGCCAGCATTCCGGGACAGGGAACGGATACGCAGTATTTT
CASIPGQGTDTQYF
>TRBJ2-1|TRBV11-1|once|TRBD1
TGTGCCAGCACCACAGGGGTTGAGCAGTTCTTC
CASTTGVEQFF
>TRBJ2-5|TRBV7-9|-|TRBD2
TGTGCCAGCAGCCTAGCGGGGGCGTACCAAGAGACCCAGTACTTC
CASSLAGAYQETQYF
>TRBJ2-1|TRBV6-4|-|TRBD2
TGTGCCAGCAGTGACTCAACTAGCGGGAGTTACAATGAGCAGTTCTTC
CASSDSTSGSYNEQFF
>TRBJ2-2|TRBV2|few|-
TGTGCCAGCAGTCTAGCCCAGAACACCGGGGAGCTGTTTTTT
CASSLAQNTGELFF
>TRBJ2-3|TRBV2|-|TRBD2
TGTGCCAGCAGTGAGGCGGGGGGTTATTCAGATACGCAGTATTTT
CASSEAGGYSDTQYF
>TRBJ2-1|TRBV5-1|-|-
TGCGCCAGCAGCACGCGACAGGACTCCCCCTACAATGAGCAGTTCTTC
CASSTRQDSPYNEQFF
>TRBJ1-3|TRBV2|-|-
TGTGCCAGCAGTGAAGCTAGCAGGGTTGGAAACACCATATATTTT
CASSEASRVGNTIYF
>TRBJ2-3|TRBV2|-|-
TGTGCCAGCAGTGAAGGTACTAGACTCACAGATACGCAGTATTTT
CASSEGTRLTDTQYF
>TRBJ2-1|TRBV27|few|-
TGTGCCAGCAGTTTGGGAGTAACTTACAATGAGCAGTTCTTC
CASSLGVTYNEQFF
>TRBJ1-5|TRBV7-2|few|TRBD1
TGTGCCAGCAGCGTGACAGGGGGCGCGGGTCAGCCCCAGCATTTT
CASSVTGGAGQPQHF
>TRBJ1-5|TRBV27|-|TRBD1
TGTGCCAGCAGTTTAAACACAGGGGGGCCCTCCCAGCCCCAGCATTTT
CASSLNTGGPSQPQHF
>TRBJ2-3|TRBV29-1|-|TRBD1
TGCAGCGTCGCCGGGACAGGGGTCGGGGGCACAGATACGCAGTATTTT
CSVAGTGVGGTDTQYF
>TRBJ1-1|TRBV4-2|-|TRBD1
TGTGCCAGCAGCCAAGATAGTAGGGGGCGAGAAGCTTTCTTT
CASSQDSRGREAFF